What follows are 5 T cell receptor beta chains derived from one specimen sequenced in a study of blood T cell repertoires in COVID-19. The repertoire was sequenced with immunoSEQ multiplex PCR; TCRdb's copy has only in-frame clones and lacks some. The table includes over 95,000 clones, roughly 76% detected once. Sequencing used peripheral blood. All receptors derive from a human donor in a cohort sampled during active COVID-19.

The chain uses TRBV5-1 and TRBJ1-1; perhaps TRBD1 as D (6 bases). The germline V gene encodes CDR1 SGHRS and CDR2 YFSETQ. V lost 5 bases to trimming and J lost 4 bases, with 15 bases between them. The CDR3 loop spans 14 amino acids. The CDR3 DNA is TGCGCCAGCAGAACGGGGGGCCTGGGCACTGAAGCTTTCTTT. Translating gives CASRTGGLGTEAFF.

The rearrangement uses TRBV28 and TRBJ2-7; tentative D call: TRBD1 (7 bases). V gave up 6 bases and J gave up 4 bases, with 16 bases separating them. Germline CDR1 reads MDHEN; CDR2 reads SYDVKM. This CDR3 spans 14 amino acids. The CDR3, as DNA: TGTGCCAGCAGCCCCCAGGGGGGAGGTTACGAGCAGTACTTC. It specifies CASSPQGGGYEQYF. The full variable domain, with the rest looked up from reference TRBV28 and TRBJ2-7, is DVKVTQSSRYLVKRTGEKVFLECVQDMDHENMFWYRQDPGLGLRLIYFSYDVKMKEKGDIPEGYSVSREKKERFSLILESASTNQTSMYLCASSPQGGGYEQYFGPGTRLTVT.

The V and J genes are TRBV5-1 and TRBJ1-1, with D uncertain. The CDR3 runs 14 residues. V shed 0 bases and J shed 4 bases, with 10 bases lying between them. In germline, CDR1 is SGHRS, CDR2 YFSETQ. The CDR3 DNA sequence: TGCGCCAGCAGCTTGGACGGGATGGTCACTGAAGCTTTCTTT. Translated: CASSLDGMVTEAFF.

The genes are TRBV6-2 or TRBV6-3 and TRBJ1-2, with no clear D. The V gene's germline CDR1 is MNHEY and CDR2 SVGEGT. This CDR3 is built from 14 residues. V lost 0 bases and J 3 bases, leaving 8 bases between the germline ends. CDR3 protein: CASSYSPVDYGYTF. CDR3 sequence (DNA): TGTGCCAGCAGTTACTCACCAGTCGACTATGGCTACACCTTC.

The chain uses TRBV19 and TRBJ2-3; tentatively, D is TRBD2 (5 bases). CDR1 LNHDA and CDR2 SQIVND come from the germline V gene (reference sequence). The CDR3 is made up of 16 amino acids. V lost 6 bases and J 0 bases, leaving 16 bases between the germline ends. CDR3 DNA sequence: TGTGCCAGTAGCACTGGGGAGCATACTAGCACAGATACGCAGTATTTT. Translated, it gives CASSTGEHTSTDTQYF.